These 20 T cell receptor beta chains share one sample of origin, sequenced in a study of blood T cell repertoires in COVID-19 (dated by TCRdb to the early 2020s). Library preparation was by the immunoSEQ multiplex PCR assay. Imported from immuneACCESS, the table was reduced by TCRdb to in-frame sequences with V and J called. These copies leave out some clones; in studies compared against another copy, an unresolved V gene accounts for under half, and the cause of the remainder is not known. This sample holds under 75,000 clones; about 80% were observed only once. Clones ranked in the top ten supply about 20% of the sample. Sequencing was performed on peripheral blood. These receptors originate from a man aged 70-80 years who had recovered from COVID-19.

This chain joins TRBV28 and TRBJ2-7; 7 bases are shared with TRBD1. Trimming took 0 bases from V and 6 from J; bases not matched to a gene: 5. This CDR3 spans 14 amino acids. The germline V gene encodes CDR1 MDHEN and CDR2 SYDVKM. The CDR3 nucleotides are TGTGCCAGCAGTTTATGGGGACAGAAAAGCGAGCAGTACTTC. This codes for CASSLWGQKSEQYF.

The rearrangement uses TRBV5-8 and TRBJ1-6; 10 bases agree with TRBD1. The germline gives CDR1 SGHTS, CDR2 YDEGEE. V gave up 0 bases and J gave up 9 bases; unmatched junction bases: 6. CDR3 length equals 16 residues. The CDR3 is CASSLVYGDRGSPLHF. DNA of the CDR3: TGTGCCAGCAGCTTGGTATACGGGGACAGGGGTTCACCCCTCCACTTT.

In this sample, this clone turned up a few times. The V call is TRBV2, the J call TRBJ2-5; D is possibly TRBD2 (5 bases). Looked up from germline, CDR1 is SNHLY and CDR2 is FYNNEI. This CDR3 is 14 amino acids long. V dropped 8 bases and J dropped 0 bases, with 13 bases sitting between them. CDR3: CASQRVSYQETQYF. The DNA for the CDR3 is TGTGCCAGCCAGAGGGTCTCGTACCAAGAGACCCAGTACTTC. Full variable domain (outside the CDR3, taken from reference TRBV2 and TRBJ2-5): EPEVTQTPSHQVTQMGQEVILRCVPISNHLYFYWYRQILGQKVEFLVSFYNNEISEKSEIFDDQFSVERPDGSNFTLKIRSTKLEDSAMYFCASQRVSYQETQYFGPGTRLLVL.

The rearrangement joins TRBV5-1 to TRBJ1-5, with 7 bases matching TRBD1. The length of the CDR3 is 14 residues. Germline assignment: CDR1 SGHRS and CDR2 YFSETQ. Germline trimming cut 4 bases from V and 4 bases from J; bases unmatched to any gene: 5. This chain's CDR3 is CASSTGQENQPQHF. CDR3 nucleotide sequence: TGCGCCAGCAGCACTGGACAGGAGAATCAGCCCCAGCATTTT.

This clone has a count of ten or more. The rearrangement uses TRBV6-5 and TRBJ1-4; TRBD1 matches at 10 bases. The CDR3 runs to 14 residues. V was pared by 1 base and J by 8 bases, with 1 base of the junction left unmatched. CDR1 and CDR2 from the germline V gene are MNHEY and SVGAGI. CDR3 region: CASSYLGQGEKLFF. The DNA for the CDR3 is TGTGCCAGCAGTTACTTGGGACAGGGGGAAAAACTGTTTTTT.

The rearrangement joins TRBV29-1 to TRBJ2-2, with 15 nucleotides matching TRBD2. J was trimmed by 3 bases and V by 4 bases; bases with no gene match: 15. The CDR3 covers 20 residues. Germline lookup yields CDR1 SQVTM and CDR2 ANQGSEA. In DNA, the CDR3 is TGCAGCGTTGTGGAGGTTGGGCGGACTAGCGGGAGGGTTGACACCGGGGAGCTGTTTTTT. Its protein product is CSVVEVGRTSGRVDTGELFF.

V gene TRBV2 combines with J gene TRBJ1-5; D remains unclear. Germline V CDR1 and CDR2: SNHLY, FYNNEI. Trimming stripped 8 bases from V and 8 bases from J, with 13 bases between. The CDR3 runs to 12 residues. This CDR3 reads CASCVFTEPQHF. The CDR3 DNA sequence: TGTGCCAGCTGTGTATTTACGGAGCCCCAGCATTTT.

This chain connects TRBV2 to TRBJ2-2, with D possibly being TRBD2 (6 bases). CDR3 length: 15 residues. Germline loops: CDR1 SNHLY, CDR2 FYNNEI. Trimming shortened V by 6 bases and J by 2 bases, and 13 bases separated the two germline ends. The CDR3 here is CASSGGRGNTGELFF. The DNA of the CDR3 is TGTGCCAGCAGCGGGGGTCGGGGAAACACCGGGGAGCTGTTTTTT.

V is TRBV27 and J is TRBJ1-6; TRBD1 aligns across 9 bases. V was clipped by 3 bases and J by 0 bases; unmatched bases: 9. The CDR3 length is 19 residues. Germline V gene lookup returns CDR1 MNHEY and CDR2 SMNVEV (reference sequence). This CDR3 reads CASSLHGTGTSSYNSPLHF. For the CDR3, the DNA is TGTGCCAGCAGTTTGCACGGGACAGGGACAAGCTCCTATAATTCACCCCTCCACTTT.

This clone was found a few times. This rearrangement joins TRBV7-2 to TRBJ2-3; possibly TRBD2 for D (7 bases). The CDR3 length is 18 residues. Deletions cut 6 bases from V and 0 bases from J, with 22 bases between. Per the germline V gene, CDR1 is SGHTA and CDR2 is FQGNSA. The DNA of the CDR3 is TGTGCCAGCAGTGTTCAGTGGGAGGGACATACTAGCACAGATACGCAGTATTTT. Encoded protein: CASSVQWEGHTSTDTQYF.

The chain carries TRBV5-4 and TRBJ2-2; 7 bases map to TRBD1. With V trimmed by 3 bases and J by 3 bases, 5 bases remained unmatched. Germline V gene sequence: CDR1 SGHNT, CDR2 YYREEE (reference sequence). The CDR3 has 15 amino acids. The CDR3 reads CASSSGTAHTGELFF. As DNA, the CDR3 is TGTGCCAGCAGCTCGGGGACAGCACACACCGGGGAGCTGTTTTTT.

The chain couples TRBV6-1 to TRBJ2-7; 9 positions agree with TRBD1. Germline CDR1 and CDR2: MNHNS and SASEGT. Trimming cost V 2 bases and J 3 bases; bases outside gene matches: 2. The CDR3 spans 14 residues. Here the CDR3 DNA reads TGTGCCAGCAGTGAATTGGACAGGGGCTACGAGCAGTACTTC. This codes for CASSELDRGYEQYF.

V and J are TRBV14 and TRBJ2-1, with TRBD2 identical over 11 bases. V trimming: 1 base; J trimming: 1 base; junction bases outside the gene matches: 6. The CDR3 is made up of 18 amino acids. Germline lookup yields CDR1 SGHDN and CDR2 FVKESK. CDR3 sequence: CASSQGASGRTSYNEQFF. The CDR3, as DNA: TGTGCCAGCAGCCAAGGAGCTAGCGGGAGGACTTCCTACAATGAGCAGTTCTTC.

The chain uses TRBV5-6 and TRBJ1-6, with a tentative D call TRBD1 (6 bases). CDR3 length: 16 residues. V lost 0 bases and J 7 bases, leaving 14 bases between the germline ends. The germline gives CDR1 SGHDT, CDR2 YYEEEE. Here the CDR3 DNA reads TGTGCCAGCAGCTTGGGACAGGCGGCGAGGAATTCACCCCTCCACTTT. It is translated as CASSLGQAARNSPLHF. The full variable domain, rest sourced from reference TRBV5-6 and TRBJ1-6, is DAGVTQSPTHLIKTRGQQVTLRCSPKSGHDTVSWYQQALGQGPQFIFQYYEEEERQRGNFPDRFSGHQFPNYSSELNVNALLLGDSALYLCASSLGQAARNSPLHFGNGTRLTVT.

CDR3: CATSRMTGGPYNEQFF. The DNA of the CDR3 is TGTGCCACCAGCAGGATGACAGGGGGACCCTACAATGAGCAGTTCTTC. The chain uses TRBV15 and TRBJ2-1; 9 bases line up with TRBD1. The germline CDR1 and CDR2 sequences are LNHNV and YYDKDF (reference sequence). The junction had 5 bases not matched to a gene; V was cut back by 3 bases and J by 2 bases. This CDR3 contains 16 residues.

V gene TRBV5-1 combines with J gene TRBJ2-2, with TRBD1 matching over 11 bases. The CDR3 is 14 amino acids. The germline V gene encodes CDR1 SGHRS and CDR2 YFSETQ. The ends lost 6 bases at V and 7 bases at J; junction bases unmatched: 5. CDR3 DNA sequence: TGCGCCAGCAACGGACAGGGGGCTGACGGGGAGCTGTTTTTT. It specifies CASNGQGADGELFF. The full variable domain, with the rest looked up from reference TRBV5-1 and TRBJ2-2, is KAGVTQTPRYLIKTRGQQVTLSCSPISGHRSVSWYQQTPGQGLQFLFEYFSETQRNKGNFPGRFSGRQFSNSRSEMNVSTLELGDSALYLCASNGQGADGELFFGEGSRLTVL.

This clone was seen a few times. This chain uses TRBV27 with TRBJ1-3, with no clear D. This CDR3 region has 14 residues. Germline CDR1 and CDR2: MNHEY and SMNVEV (reference sequence). V was trimmed by 5 bases and J by 3 bases, leaving 11 bases between them. The DNA for the CDR3 is TGTGCCAGCAGTCCGACATTCATTGGAAACACCATATATTTT. Its protein product is CASSPTFIGNTIYF.

The J gene is TRBJ2-2, the V gene TRBV9; 8 nucleotides agree with TRBD1. Per germline, CDR1 SGDLS and CDR2 YYNGEE. CDR3 length equals 17 residues. Germline trimming cut 2 bases from V and 5 bases from J; bases unmatched to any gene: 11. In DNA form, the CDR3 reads TGTGCCAGCAGCGTTGGAATAGACAGGGGTGTAACCGGGGAGCTGTTTTTT. Protein sequence: CASSVGIDRGVTGELFF.

The genes are TRBV6-5 and TRBJ2-4, with D perhaps matching TRBD1 (6 bases). The CDR3 contains 13 residues. Germline values: CDR1 MNHEY, CDR2 SVGAGI. The V and J ends lost 8 bases and 6 bases respectively, with 14 bases between them. This chain's CDR3 is CASRDNFGNIQYF. The CDR3 DNA reads TGTGCCAGCCGGGACAACTTTGGAAACATTCAGTACTTC.

J is TRBJ1-1 and V is TRBV6-2 or TRBV6-3; possibly TRBD1 for D (5 bases). The V end was cut by 0 bases, the J end by 1 base, with 15 bases between. Germline V gives CDR1 MNHEY, CDR2 SVGEGT. The CDR3 runs to 17 residues. As DNA, the CDR3 is TGTGCCAGCAGTTACTCGGCAGGGAAGTTGACGAACACTGAAGCTTTCTTT. Its translation is CASSYSAGKLTNTEAFF.